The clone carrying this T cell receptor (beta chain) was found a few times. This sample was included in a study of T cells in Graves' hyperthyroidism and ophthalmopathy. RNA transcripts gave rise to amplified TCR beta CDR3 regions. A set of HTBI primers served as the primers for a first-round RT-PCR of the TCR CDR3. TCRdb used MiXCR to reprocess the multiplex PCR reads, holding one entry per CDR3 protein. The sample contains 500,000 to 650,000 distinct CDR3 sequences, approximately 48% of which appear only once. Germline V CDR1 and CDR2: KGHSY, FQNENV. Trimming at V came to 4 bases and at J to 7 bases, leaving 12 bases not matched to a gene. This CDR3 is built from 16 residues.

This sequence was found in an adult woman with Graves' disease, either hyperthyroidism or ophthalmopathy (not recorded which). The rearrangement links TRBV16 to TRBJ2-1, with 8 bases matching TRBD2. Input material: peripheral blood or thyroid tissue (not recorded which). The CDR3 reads CASSPQRGRARNEQFF. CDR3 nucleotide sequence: TGTGCCAGCAGCCCCCAGCGGGGGAGGGCCAGGAATGAGCAGTTCTTC.